The clone carrying this T cell receptor beta chain showed up many times. These data come from a study of T-cell reconstitution after alpha-beta-depleted transplantation in children. Germline CDR1 DFQATT, CDR2 SNEGSKA (reference sequence). V was shortened by 5 bases and J by 6 bases, with 23 bases between the two germline ends. The CDR3 sequence is 15 residues long. Unique molecular identifiers were used in preparing the TCRbeta library. MiXCR, applied by TCRdb to the PCR reads, yields one record per CDR3 protein. The sample lists roughly 24,000 distinct CDR3 sequences, roughly 10% occurring once. The J gene is TRBJ2-7, the V gene TRBV20-1, with D tentatively TRBD2 (6 bases). Sequencing was performed on PBMCs from the stem cell graft donor, taken from the stem cell graft. The sequence derives from a human donor who donated a stem cell graft to a child with chronic granulomatous disease. CDR3 protein: CSAYYPGSTLVEQYF. CDR3 nucleotides: TGCAGTGCTTATTATCCCGGGAGTACCCTCGTCGAGCAGTACTTC.